This T cell receptor beta chain was identified in a study of shared clonotypes between healthy human individuals. About the study: The study enrolled two women and three men aged 18 to 49.

About this clone itself: Its matching antigen is unknown.

Study-level findings and limits: Compared with memory subsets, naive subsets generally had larger estimated richness. Non-shared clonotypes displayed generation probabilities falling below those of clonotypes present in all four donors.

Sequenced by immunoSEQ multiplex PCR; TCRdb stores in-frame clones only, minus some. The top ten clones hold approximately 25% of a sample with hundreds of thousands of clones, more than 85% of them seen once. Naive CD8 isolation took CD45RO-negative cells positively selected for CCR7 and excluded terminally differentiated effector memory CD45RA+ cells. This TCR came from a man aged 30-40 years in good health. Specimen: naive CD8+ T cells sorted from blood.

The CDR3 sequence is CASSSGVGARETQYF. DNA for the CDR3: TGTGCCAGCAGCTCCGGCGTGGGGGCGCGGGAGACCCAGTACTTC. The chain is built from TRBV11-2 and TRBJ2-5, with a possible D match to TRBD1 (6 bases). There are 15 residues in the CDR3. V was clipped by 4 bases and J by 5 bases, with 17 bases between them. Germline assignment: CDR1 SGHAT and CDR2 FQNNGV.